Sequencing of this T cell receptor beta chain was carried out in a study of identical twins. Findings of the study overall: Within monozygotic twins, out-of-frame TCR alpha sharing was underestimated by the models. One should note that invariant MAIT and iNKT cells could partly confound zero-insertion analyses.

Trimming cost V 8 bases and J 4 bases, with 17 bases left between them. CDR3 length: 14 residues. Germline lookup yields CDR1 ENHRY and CDR2 SYGVKD. cDNA carried unique molecular identifiers, and a universal primer site was added by template switching. TCRdb re-called the 5' RACE reads through MiXCR, storing one row per CDR3 protein. The data show under 300,000 distinct CDR3 sequences, 10% to 15% seen once. This clonotype occurred many times. Its target is unknown. This sample also belongs to another study, concerning yellow fever vaccine responses in identical twins.

The material sequenced was memory (CD45RO+) T cells sorted from blood. The receptor was derived from a woman younger than 35 in good health. The rearrangement uses TRBV10-3 and TRBJ1-1; D is undetermined. CDR3 in amino acids: CAIGTGQRATEAFF. The CDR3 region has the DNA TGTGCCATCGGAACGGGCCAACGGGCCACTGAAGCTTTCTTT.